This T cell receptor beta chain stems from a study of beta chain features in type 1 diabetes. Findings of the study overall: Patients showed naive, central memory and Treg TCRB repertoires that appeared more similar than those of healthy donors.

The CDR3 contains 13 residues. Between the trimmed V and J ends, which lost 6 bases and 2 bases, there was a span of 11 bases. Germline V lookup: CDR1 SNHLY, CDR2 FYNNEI. This clone was found a few times. Its antigen is unknown. Expressed TCRB transcripts were sequenced, since all the RNA that had been isolated was reverse transcribed. Here immunoSEQ multiplex PCR was the method, and the copy in TCRdb shows in-frame clones only, minus some. This sample carries about 900,000 clones, around a sixth of them seen once, and the ten largest clones take about 0.02%. The chain combines TRBV2 with TRBJ2-7; D is possibly TRBD2 (6 bases). Sequences were obtained from naive CD4+ T cells from blood. The clonotype was recovered from a woman under 30 in good health. The CDR3 DNA is TGTGCCAGCAGCGCTACTAGCCCCTACGAGCAGTACTTC. It is translated as CASSATSPYEQYF.